This passage covers 13 T cell receptor beta chains from one sample sequenced in a study of T-cell reconstitution after alpha-beta-depleted transplantation in children. For TCRbeta, the library was prepared with unique molecular identifiers. MiXCR, run by TCRdb on the PCR reads, gives a single entry per CDR3 protein. The repertoire holds some 350,000 distinct CDR3 sequences, with about a tenth as singletons. The sample in question was PBMCs from the stem cell graft donor, obtained from the stem cell graft. The receptors here all came from a human donor who donated a stem cell graft to a child with acute lymphoblastic leukemia.

This clonotype was detected only a few times. V gene TRBV7-2 combines with J gene TRBJ1-3; TRBD1 agrees at 7 bases. CDR1 SGHTA and CDR2 FQGNSA come from the germline V gene. The ends lost 2 bases at V and 4 bases at J; junction bases unmatched: 11. CDR3 length: 17 residues. The CDR3 DNA reads TGTGCCAGCAGCTTATTAGGGGGCAGGGTATCCGGAAACACCATATATTTT. This codes for CASSLLGGRVSGNTIYF. Filled out from reference TRBV7-2 and TRBJ1-3, the complete variable domain reads GAGVSQSPSNKVTEKGKDVELRCDPISGHTALYWYRQSLGQGLEFLIYFQGNSAPDKSGLPSDRFSAERTGGSVSTLTIQRTQQEDSAVYLCASSLLGGRVSGNTIYFGEGSWLTVV.

The chain carries TRBV28 and TRBJ2-7; D possibly corresponds to TRBD1 (5 bases). V lost 2 bases to trimming and J lost 4 bases, with 15 bases between them. In germline, CDR1 is MDHEN, CDR2 SYDVKM. There are 15 residues in the CDR3. CDR3 residues: CASSLDRQTLYEQYF. CDR3 nucleotide sequence: TGTGCCAGCAGTTTAGACAGACAGACGTTATACGAGCAGTACTTC. The full variable domain, completed using reference TRBV28 and TRBJ2-7, is DVKVTQSSRYLVKRTGEKVFLECVQDMDHENMFWYRQDPGLGLRLIYFSYDVKMKEKGDIPEGYSVSREKKERFSLILESASTNQTSMYLCASSLDRQTLYEQYFGPGTRLTVT.

The V gene is TRBV11-3, the J gene TRBJ1-1; D is unclear. Germline loops: CDR1 SGHNT, CDR2 YENEEA. V lost 1 base and J 6 bases, leaving 12 bases between the germline ends. The CDR3 consists of 14 residues. The CDR3 protein is CASSLGGPGAEAFF. The CDR3 DNA is TGTGCCAGCAGCTTAGGGGGTCCTGGCGCTGAAGCTTTCTTT.

The chain employs TRBV27 and TRBJ1-2; D remains ambiguous. The CDR3 loop spans 13 amino acids. Germline V CDR1 and CDR2: MNHEY, SMNVEV (reference sequence). Trimming took off 6 bases at V and 2 bases at J, with 10 bases between the two ends. The chain's CDR3 is CASRNSANYGYTF. The CDR3 bases are TGTGCCAGCAGGAACAGTGCCAACTATGGCTACACCTTC.

This clonotype was observed a few times. V and J are TRBV28 and TRBJ2-1; 11 bases match TRBD2. The J segment lost 7 bases and the V segment lost 7 bases, leaving 12 bases of the junction unmatched. Germline CDR1 MDHEN, CDR2 SYDVKM. The length of the CDR3 is 16 residues. The CDR3 DNA follows: TGTGCCAGCAAACCCGTACTAGCGGGAGAAGAAAATGAGCAGTTCTTC. This sequence encodes CASKPVLAGEENEQFF.

This clonotype was detected only a few times. The rearrangement links TRBV9 to TRBJ2-1; TRBD2 agrees at 10 bases. With 3 bases clipped from V and 3 bases from J, the junction kept 6 bases outside the gene matches. The CDR3 contains 16 residues. CDR1 and CDR2 from the germline V gene are SGDLS and YYNGEE. CDR3 DNA sequence: TGTGCCAGCAGCGCCTCACTAGCGGGAAACTACAATGAGCAGTTCTTC. Translation gives CASSASLAGNYNEQFF.

In this sample, this clonotype turned up many times. CDR3 nucleotides: TGTGCCAGCAGCCCCGGGGTCGAGCAGTACTTC. Its protein is CASSPGVEQYF. This chain links TRBV27 with TRBJ2-7, with D perhaps matching TRBD2 (5 bases). V shed 6 bases and J shed 6 bases, with 9 bases lying between them. The length of the CDR3 is 11 residues. Germline assignment: CDR1 MNHEY and CDR2 SMNVEV (reference sequence).

The sample holds many counts of this clonotype. The chain is built from TRBV28 and TRBJ2-5, with 12 nucleotides matching TRBD2. CDR1 is MDHEN, CDR2 SYDVKM, per germline. J was trimmed by 1 base and V by 5 bases; bases with no gene match: 2. This CDR3 comprises 15 residues. CDR3 coding DNA: TGTGCCAGCAGTCCGGGACTAGCGGGCCAAGAGACCCAGTACTTC. Its translation: CASSPGLAGQETQYF.

This clonotype has at least ten counts. The V call is TRBV7-9, the J call TRBJ2-2; 9 bases align to TRBD1. The CDR3 runs 14 residues. Germline values: CDR1 SEHNR, CDR2 FQNEAQ (reference sequence). Unmatched junction bases numbered 3, after V lost 5 bases and J lost 5 bases. DNA for the CDR3: TGTGCCAGCAGCGGGACAGGGATGACCGGGGAGCTGTTTTTT. It yields the protein CASSGTGMTGELFF.

This clonotype was counted many times. This chain connects TRBV28 to TRBJ2-7; no clear D. The CDR3 extends over 13 amino acids. The V and J ends lost 6 bases and 5 bases respectively, with 14 bases between them. Germline CDR1 is MDHEN and CDR2 is SYDVKM. The CDR3 is CASSHGEADEQYF. DNA of the CDR3: TGTGCCAGCAGCCACGGAGAGGCGGACGAGCAGTACTTC.

V and J are TRBV29-1 and TRBJ1-2, with a weak D call TRBD1 (6 bases). V lost 6 bases to trimming and J lost 0 bases, with 8 bases between them. The CDR3 is 12 residues long. Looked up from germline, CDR1 is SQVTM and CDR2 is ANQGSEA. CDR3 coding DNA: TGCAGCGTGGACAGACCTAACTATGGCTACACCTTC. Protein sequence: CSVDRPNYGYTF. Looking up the rest from reference TRBV29-1 and TRBJ1-2 gives the full variable domain: SAVISQKPSRDICQRGTSLTIQCQVDSQVTMMFWYRQQPGQSLTLIATANQGSEATYESGFVIDKFPISRPNLTFSTLTVSNMSPEDSSIYLCSVDRPNYGYTFGSGTRLTVV.

The chain is built from TRBV5-1 and TRBJ2-3; D unclear. Between the trimmed V and J ends, which lost 0 bases and 7 bases, there was a span of 12 bases. The CDR3 runs 14 residues. CDR1 is SGHRS, CDR2 YFSETQ, per germline. The CDR3 loop reads CASSLARGRNTQYF. As DNA, the CDR3 is TGCGCCAGCAGCTTGGCCCGTGGAAGAAATACGCAGTATTTT.

This clonotype was seen many times. The chain recombines TRBV27 with TRBJ2-7, with no clear D. With 5 bases removed from V and 3 bases from J, the gap between germline ends came to 14 bases. Germline V lookup: CDR1 MNHEY, CDR2 SMNVEV (reference sequence). The CDR3 has 14 amino acids. The CDR3: CASSPSIQYYEQYF. The CDR3 DNA follows: TGTGCCAGCAGTCCCTCTATACAGTACTACGAGCAGTACTTC.